The following is a T cell receptor (beta chain) sequence with its context. Its antigen remains unknown. The data stem from a study of T cells after yellow fever vaccination. About the study: When fractions had low cell numbers, they were prepared with SMART-Seq v4 Ultra Low Input.

Trimming stripped 0 bases from V and 7 bases from J, with 22 bases between. CDR3 length equals 17 residues. CDR1 DFQATT and CDR2 SNEGSKA come from the germline V gene (reference sequence). The study's findings and limits: The booster saw the reappearance of most primary-vaccination clones (96% CD4, 80% to 90% CD8).

TCRdb reprocessed the 5' RACE reads via MiXCR and lists one record per CDR3 protein. The sample includes 450,000 to 550,000 distinct CDR3 sequences, over 15% of them seen just once. Sample: PBMCs, taken 15 days after the yellow fever booster vaccination. The source of this sequence is a man younger than 45 who received the YFV17D yellow fever vaccine. The V and J genes are TRBV20-1 and TRBJ2-1; a possible D gene is TRBD2 (6 bases). The CDR3 nucleotides read TGCAGTGCTAGAGATGGGGAGGCCCTCTGGGCTCCTAATGAGCAGTTCTTC. This translates into CSARDGEALWAPNEQFF.